This TCR beta chain was sequenced during a study of OX40 agonist ivuxolimab in advanced cancers. Sequencing was performed with immunoSEQ multiplex PCR; in TCRdb, only in-frame clones are kept and a portion is missing. In the table there are roughly 77,000 clones, under 95% of which are singletons. The CDR3 consists of 15 residues. V lost 2 bases and J lost 0, with 10 bases in between. Germline lookup yields CDR1 SGHDN and CDR2 FVKESK. The TCR comes from an adult with an advanced solid tumor such as melanoma, head and neck, liver or kidney cancer. The chain employs TRBV14 and TRBJ1-1; D call uncertain. The sample consisted of CD4+ or CD8+ T cells sorted from blood, taken in a trial of the OX40 agonist ivuxolimab. CDR3 amino acids: CASSQYPGLNTEAFF. In DNA form, the CDR3 reads TGTGCCAGCAGCCAATATCCAGGTTTGAACACTGAAGCTTTCTTT.